This TCR beta chain is from a study of technical replicates of blood from a few donors. Germline V gene sequence: CDR1 LNHDA, CDR2 SQIVND (reference sequence). Trimming shortened V by 1 base and J by 5 bases, and 17 bases separated the two germline ends. The CDR3 runs 16 residues. Profiling relied on immunoSEQ multiplex PCR, and the TCRdb table lists in-frame clones only, not all of them. The sample lists roughly 82,000 clones, 90% to 95% occurring once. Material: T cells isolated from PBMCs. V usage is TRBV19 and J usage is TRBJ1-2; D is ambiguous. The TCR originated in a human donor in good health. CDR3 in amino acids: CASSIAVRELPYGYTF. In nucleotides, the CDR3 is TGTGCCAGTAGTATAGCGGTCCGGGAACTCCCATATGGCTACACCTTC.